One sample yielded the 23 T cell receptor beta chains listed below, sequenced in a study of blood T cell repertoires in COVID-19. The method was immunoSEQ multiplex PCR; TCRdb's version includes in-frame clones alone and lacks a portion of them. The data show around 280,000 clones, around nine tenths seen once. The sequencing sample was made of peripheral blood. The receptors were sampled from a man between 65 and 79 years old with acute or convalescent COVID-19.

The chain combines TRBV5-1 with TRBJ1-1, with D perhaps TRBD1 (5 bases). Germline V gene lookup returns CDR1 SGHRS and CDR2 YFSETQ. The germline V and J ends were trimmed by 0 bases and 4 bases, with 19 bases remaining between them. This CDR3 region has 17 residues. CDR3 DNA sequence: TGCGCCAGCAGCTTGGGTTGGGGTCAGGGCTTGAGCACTGAAGCTTTCTTT. Translation gives CASSLGWGQGLSTEAFF.

This CDR3 is CASSVAWGGSGNTIYF. The CDR3 DNA is TGTGCCAGCAGCGTAGCATGGGGGGGGTCTGGAAACACCATATATTTT. This chain connects TRBV9 to TRBJ1-3; tentatively, D is TRBD1 (5 bases). CDR3 length: 16 residues. Germline CDR1 reads SGDLS; CDR2 reads YYNGEE. V was pared by 0 bases and J by 1 base, with 11 bases between.

This chain connects TRBV7-2 to TRBJ1-6; tentatively, D is TRBD1 (5 bases). Trimming cost V 1 base and J 5 bases, with 15 bases left between them. This CDR3 has 17 residues. From germline, CDR1 is SGHTA and CDR2 FQGNSA. The CDR3 nucleotides are TGTGCCAGCAGCTTAGTGGGGGGTGGGATCAATAATTCACCCCTCCACTTT. Amino acid sequence: CASSLVGGGINNSPLHF.

DNA of the CDR3: TGTGCCAGCATCGGGACAGAGGCTTCACCCCTCCACTTT. Translating it yields CASIGTEASPLHF. This chain joins TRBV7-9 and TRBJ1-6, with 7 positions matching TRBD1. V was pared by 7 bases and J by 9 bases, with 6 bases of the junction left unmatched. The germline V gene encodes CDR1 SEHNR and CDR2 FQNEAQ (reference sequence). The CDR3 is 13 residues long.

The gene calls are TRBV19 and TRBJ2-7; TRBD1 matches at 8 bases. Germline V lookup: CDR1 LNHDA, CDR2 SQIVND (reference sequence). The junction had 6 bases not matched to a gene; V was cut back by 4 bases and J by 4 bases. This CDR3 has 14 residues. This chain's CDR3 is CASSTGGAGYEQYF. CDR3 sequence (DNA): TGTGCCAGTAGTACAGGGGGCGCCGGGTACGAGCAGTACTTC.

The chain couples TRBV5-1 to TRBJ2-2, with D possibly being TRBD2 (5 bases). With 4 bases removed from V and 4 bases from J, the gap between germline ends came to 8 bases. CDR1 is SGHRS and CDR2 is YFSETQ in the germline V gene. This CDR3 spans 13 amino acids. The CDR3 region has the DNA TGCGCCAGCAGCGCGAGCGGCACCGGGGAGCTGTTTTTT. The encoded protein is CASSASGTGELFF.

This chain connects TRBV7-9 to TRBJ2-7; 7 nucleotides line up with TRBD1. This CDR3 contains 13 residues. J was trimmed by 7 bases and V by 4 bases; bases with no gene match: 7. Germline CDR1 and CDR2: SEHNR and FQNEAQ (reference sequence). As DNA, the CDR3 is TGTGCCAGCAGCTCCAGGACAGGCGATGAGCAGTACTTC. Its translation: CASSSRTGDEQYF.

The chain joins TRBV7-2 to TRBJ2-5, with 8 nucleotides matching TRBD1. V trimming: 3 bases; J trimming: 7 bases; junction bases outside the gene matches: 7. CDR3 length: 14 amino acids. Germline V gives CDR1 SGHTA, CDR2 FQGNSA. In nucleotides, the CDR3 is TGTGCCAGCAGCTTGGACAGGGCCTTCGGGACCCAGTACTTC. Its protein is CASSLDRAFGTQYF.

The genes are TRBV3-1 (or the pseudogene TRBV3-2) and TRBJ1-3, with a possible D match to TRBD1 (6 bases). The V end was cut by 0 bases, the J end by 7 bases, with 13 bases between. This CDR3 region has 15 residues. The germline gives CDR1 LGHDT, CDR2 YNNKEL (reference sequence). CDR3 region: CASSQDRTAGNTIYF. CDR3 nucleotide sequence: TGTGCCAGCAGCCAAGATAGGACAGCCGGGAACACCATATATTTT.

The gene calls are TRBV16 and TRBJ1-1, with unresolved D. The CDR3 extends over 15 amino acids. The V end was cut by 4 bases, the J end by 0 bases, with 12 bases between. CDR1 and CDR2 (germline): KGHSY, FQNENV. CDR3: CASSRSDSLNTEAFF. The CDR3 nucleotides read TGTGCCAGCAGCCGCTCGGACTCCCTGAACACTGAAGCTTTCTTT.

The rearrangement uses TRBV19 and TRBJ1-2; TRBD1 aligns across 8 bases. Germline values: CDR1 LNHDA, CDR2 SQIVND (reference sequence). The CDR3 is made up of 14 amino acids. Unmatched junction bases numbered 8, after V lost 7 bases and J lost 4 bases. The CDR3 sequence is CASNPGQGRYGYTF. CDR3 DNA sequence: TGTGCCAGTAACCCCGGACAGGGCCGCTATGGCTACACCTTC.

This chain links TRBV10-3 with TRBJ2-7; 8 bases are a match to TRBD1. The CDR3 is 14 amino acids. The V gene end was trimmed by 4 bases and the J gene end by 4 bases; junction bases not matched to a gene: 6. CDR1 is ENHRY, CDR2 SYGVKD, per germline. The CDR3 is CAISGGRGRYEQYF. The DNA for the CDR3 is TGTGCCATCAGTGGGGGCAGGGGGCGTTACGAGCAGTACTTC.

The chain carries TRBV6-5 and TRBJ2-7, with 8 bases matching TRBD1. Trimming at V came to 5 bases and at J to 5 bases, leaving 8 bases not matched to a gene. The length of the CDR3 is 14 residues. Germline CDR1 is MNHEY and CDR2 is SVGAGI. The DNA of the CDR3 is TGTGCCAGCAGTCCCCGGACAGGGTCAGACGAGCAGTACTTC. This codes for CASSPRTGSDEQYF.

V and J are TRBV24-1 and TRBJ2-3, with a possible D match to TRBD1 (6 bases). Germline CDR1 KGHDR, CDR2 SFDVKD. The CDR3 totals 15 residues. The germline V and J ends were trimmed by 4 bases and 6 bases, with 16 bases remaining between them. The CDR3 DNA is TGTGCCACCAGTGAGGGGAGAGGGGGACCCGATACGCAGTATTTT. Amino acids: CATSEGRGGPDTQYF.

This clone was seen at least ten times. The chain carries TRBV2 and TRBJ2-1; 12 nucleotides match TRBD2. The V gene end was trimmed by 7 bases and the J gene end by 9 bases; junction bases not matched to a gene: 10. The CDR3 is made up of 15 amino acids. Germline lookup yields CDR1 SNHLY and CDR2 FYNNEI. DNA of the CDR3: TGTGCCAGCACACCCTCTAGCGGGGGGGCAGGTGAGCAGTTCTTC. This encodes CASTPSSGGAGEQFF.

The chain links TRBV5-1 to TRBJ1-5; D is uncertain. The V end lost 4 bases, the J end lost 4 bases, and 12 bases lay between the germline ends. This CDR3 has 14 amino acids. Germline CDR1 reads SGHRS; CDR2 reads YFSETQ. The CDR3, as DNA: TGCGCCAGCAGCAATGCCCCAGGAAATCAGCCCCAGCATTTT. Protein product: CASSNAPGNQPQHF.

This clone was recorded only once. This chain connects TRBV7-2 to TRBJ2-7; 13 nucleotides line up with TRBD2. The CDR3 covers 15 residues. J lost 3 bases, V lost 4 bases, and 3 bases had no gene match. CDR1 and CDR2 from the germline V gene are SGHTA and FQGNSA. The DNA for the CDR3 is TGTGCCAGCAGCTCCACTAGCGGGAGGGGCTACGAGCAGTACTTC. It yields the protein CASSSTSGRGYEQYF. The variable domain in full, with the rest retrieved from reference TRBV7-2 and TRBJ2-7, is GAGVSQSPSNKVTEKGKDVELRCDPISGHTALYWYRQSLGQGLEFLIYFQGNSAPDKSGLPSDRFSAERTGGSVSTLTIQRTQQEDSAVYLCASSSTSGRGYEQYFGPGTRLTVT.

The chain recombines TRBV10-1 with TRBJ1-2; 10 nucleotides align to TRBD1. CDR1 is WNHNN and CDR2 is SYGVQD in the germline V gene (reference sequence). The CDR3 runs to 14 residues. V lost 10 bases and J lost 4; bases outside the gene matches: 9. The CDR3 region has the DNA TGCGCCACCAAAGGACAGGGGGGTATCTATGGCTACACCTTC. This codes for CATKGQGGIYGYTF.

The chain links TRBV2 to TRBJ2-1, with 7 bases aligning to TRBD1. CDR3 length: 14 residues. The V gene end was trimmed by 2 bases and the J gene end by 7 bases; junction bases not matched to a gene: 5. CDR1 is SNHLY and CDR2 is FYNNEI in the germline V gene. The CDR3 bases are TGTGCCAGCAGTGAAAGGGGGCAGGGGAATGAGCAGTTCTTC. This gives the protein CASSERGQGNEQFF.

The chain links TRBV6-5 to TRBJ1-6; the match to TRBD1 covers 8 bases. The CDR3 covers 15 residues. The V segment lost 5 bases and the J segment 10 bases; nucleotides outside the gene matches: 10. CDR1 is MNHEY, CDR2 SVGAGI, per germline. The CDR3 sequence is CASSPTGGVQSPLHF. CDR3 nucleotides: TGTGCCAGCAGTCCAACAGGGGGAGTACAATCACCCCTCCACTTT.

The rearrangement links TRBV5-4 to TRBJ1-1; D gene uncertain. V was pared by 4 bases and J by 0 bases, with 16 bases between. This CDR3 has 16 amino acids. The V gene's germline CDR1 is SGHNT and CDR2 YYREEE (reference sequence). In DNA form, the CDR3 reads TGTGCCAGCAGCCTACTAACCCGGACTGTGAACACTGAAGCTTTCTTT. It codes for CASSLLTRTVNTEAFF.

The chain carries TRBV28 and TRBJ1-4; TRBD1 agrees at 9 bases. V trimming: 5 bases; J trimming: 8 bases; junction bases outside the gene matches: 15. CDR1 is MDHEN, CDR2 SYDVKM, per germline. This CDR3 is 17 amino acids long. The CDR3 DNA follows: TGTGCCAGCAGTATAACGACAGGGGGAGGGAGAAAAGAAAAACTGTTTTTT. Translation gives CASSITTGGGRKEKLFF. Together with reference TRBV28 and TRBJ1-4, the CDR3 gives the full variable domain: DVKVTQSSRYLVKRTGEKVFLECVQDMDHENMFWYRQDPGLGLRLIYFSYDVKMKEKGDIPEGYSVSREKKERFSLILESASTNQTSMYLCASSITTGGGRKEKLFFGSGTQLSVL.

This clone was observed a handful of times. The rearrangement joins TRBV21-1 to TRBJ1-5; the table names TRBD1, a call not compared with the DNA. TRBV21-1 is designated a pseudogene. The CDR3 contains 12 residues. This chain's CDR3 is CASSNRPKAQHF. The CDR3 region has the DNA TGTGCCAGCTCCAACAGGCCAAAAGCCCAGCATTTT.